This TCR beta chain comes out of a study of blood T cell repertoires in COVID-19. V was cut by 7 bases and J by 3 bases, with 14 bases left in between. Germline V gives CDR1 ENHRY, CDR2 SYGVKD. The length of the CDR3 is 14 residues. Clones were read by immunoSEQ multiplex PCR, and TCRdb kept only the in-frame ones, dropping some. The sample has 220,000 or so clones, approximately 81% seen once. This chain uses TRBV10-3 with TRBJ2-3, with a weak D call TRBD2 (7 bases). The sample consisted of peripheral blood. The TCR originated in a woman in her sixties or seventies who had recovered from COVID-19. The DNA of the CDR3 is TGTGCCATCAAAGGGGGGGGGCAAACAGATACGCAGTATTTT. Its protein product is CAIKGGGQTDTQYF.